This entry lists 21 T cell receptor beta chains sequenced from one sample in a study of T cells in Graves' hyperthyroidism and ophthalmopathy. TCR beta CDR3 regions were amplified from RNA transcripts. The HTBI primer set served for first-round RT-PCR of the TCR CDR3. Each CDR3 protein is one row after TCRdb ran MiXCR on the multiplex PCR reads. In the table there are 500,000 to 750,000 distinct CDR3 sequences, 13% to 15% of which are singletons. Sequenced sample: blood. The receptors were sampled from a woman aged 18-29 years with Graves' ophthalmopathy.

This clonotype was seen at least ten times. The V gene is TRBV6-1, the J gene TRBJ2-7; perhaps D is TRBD1 or TRBD2 (5 bases each). The germline gives CDR1 MNHNS, CDR2 SASEGT. CDR3 length: 15 residues. Trimming removed 5 bases at V and 0 bases at J, with 14 bases between. The CDR3 protein is CASSPWDRRSYEQYF. In nucleotides, the CDR3 is TGTGCCAGCAGTCCATGGGACCGCCGCTCCTACGAGCAGTACTTC.

This clonotype was seen repeatedly, ten times or more. The chain is built from TRBV7-9 and TRBJ2-7; 7 bases are shared with TRBD2. The V and J ends lost 3 bases and 6 bases, in that order; junction bases with no gene match: 8. Germline V CDR1 and CDR2: SEHNR, FQNEAQ (reference sequence). CDR3 length: 14 amino acids. CDR3 protein: CASSLTSRGSEQYF. The CDR3 DNA is TGTGCCAGCAGCTTGACTAGCAGAGGAAGCGAGCAGTACTTC.

This clonotype was counted ten times or more. This chain uses TRBV6-1 with TRBJ2-7; weak D call: TRBD2 (6 bases). V dropped 6 bases and J dropped 2 bases, with 14 bases sitting between them. The CDR3 has 14 amino acids. Per the germline V gene, CDR1 is MNHNS and CDR2 is SASEGT. CDR3 protein: CASRKPGLTYEQYF. CDR3 coding DNA: TGTGCCAGCAGGAAGCCGGGACTGACCTACGAGCAGTACTTC.

The table lists this clonotype with many counts. The chain recombines TRBV20-1 with TRBJ2-7; D gene ambiguous. CDR1 DFQATT and CDR2 SNEGSKA come from the germline V gene (reference sequence). There are 12 residues in the CDR3. The V end lost 5 bases, the J end lost 5 bases, and 13 bases lay between the germline ends. CDR3 amino acids: CSALFDHDEQYF. CDR3 coding DNA: TGCAGTGCTCTTTTTGATCACGACGAGCAGTACTTC.

Many counts were recorded for this clonotype. The V gene is TRBV11-3, the J gene TRBJ2-3, with D possibly being TRBD2 (5 bases). Trimming took 6 bases from V and 6 from J, leaving 19 bases between them. CDR1 and CDR2 (germline): SGHNT, YENEEA. This CDR3 has 15 residues. The CDR3 sequence: CASRGSTKRFDTQYF. CDR3 nucleotide sequence: TGTGCCAGCAGGGGGTCGACTAAGCGTTTCGATACGCAGTATTTT.

Comment on this clonotype: A read error may be the cause here, since a much bigger clone is one base away. J is TRBJ2-3 and V is TRBV9; TRBD2 might be the D (6 bases). The ends were cut back, 2 bases at V and 1 base at J, with 14 bases in the middle. Germline values: CDR1 SGDLS, CDR2 YYNGEE. The CDR3 is 16 amino acids. DNA for the CDR3: TGTGCCAGCAGCGTCGAGGAGGGTAGCCGCACAGATACGCAGTATTTT. It codes for CASSVEEGSRTDTQYF. Using reference TRBV9 and TRBJ2-3 for the parts outside the CDR3, the full variable domain is DSGVTQTPKHLITATGQRVTLRCSPRSGDLSVYWYQQSLDQGLQFLIQYYNGEERAKGNILERFSAQQFPDLHSELNLSSLELGDSALYFCASSVEEGSRTDTQYFGPGTRLTVL.

This chain connects TRBV19 to TRBJ2-5, with 8 positions matching TRBD1. Per germline, CDR1 LNHDA and CDR2 SQIVND (reference sequence). The CDR3 is 15 amino acids. The V gene end was trimmed by 4 bases and the J gene end by 5 bases; junction bases not matched to a gene: 9. The CDR3, as DNA: TGTGCCAGTAGTACGCAGGGGGCTGCACGGGAGACCCAGTACTTC. Translated, it gives CASSTQGAARETQYF.

At least ten counts were recorded for this clonotype. This chain joins TRBV5-1 and TRBJ2-2; either TRBD1 or TRBD2 may fit D (5 bases each). V lost 3 bases and J 0 bases, leaving 12 bases between the germline ends. This CDR3 region has 16 residues. Germline CDR1 SGHRS, CDR2 YFSETQ. This chain's CDR3 is CASSSGRLPNTGELFF. In DNA, the CDR3 is TGCGCCAGCAGCTCGGGACGTTTGCCGAACACCGGGGAGCTGTTTTTT.

As concerns this clonotype: A much more abundant neighbour one base away suggests this may be a read error. The chain uses TRBV27 and TRBJ2-7, with TRBD1 matching over 12 bases. CDR1 MNHEY and CDR2 SMNVEV come from the germline V gene (reference sequence). V lost 8 bases and J lost 2; bases outside the gene matches: 4. The CDR3 loop spans 14 amino acids. The CDR3 sequence: CASGDRGLTYEQYF. CDR3 DNA sequence: TGTGCCAGCGGGGACAGGGGGCTTACCTACGAGCAGTACTTC.

The genes are TRBV4-1 and TRBJ1-1; the match to TRBD1 covers 7 bases. V trimming: 2 bases; J trimming: 1 base; junction bases outside the gene matches: 7. The CDR3 is 16 amino acids. In germline, CDR1 is MGHRA, CDR2 YSYEKL. The CDR3 protein is CASSQPLRTGNTEAFF. In DNA form, the CDR3 reads TGCGCCAGCAGCCAACCTCTCCGGACAGGGAACACTGAAGCTTTCTTT.

The rearrangement uses TRBV5-4 and TRBJ2-7, with D unresolved. V dropped 0 bases and J dropped 5 bases, with 12 bases sitting between them. CDR3 length: 14 amino acids. Germline V gene lookup returns CDR1 SGHNT and CDR2 YYREEE (reference sequence). The CDR3 bases are TGTGCCAGCAGCTTGGAGGCTTACAGCGACGAGCAGTACTTC. This translates into CASSLEAYSDEQYF.

This clonotype showed up many times. The chain uses TRBV27 and TRBJ2-5; 7 positions agree with TRBD2. Germline assignment: CDR1 MNHEY and CDR2 SMNVEV (reference sequence). V trimming: 3 bases; J trimming: 5 bases; junction bases outside the gene matches: 9. The CDR3 extends over 15 amino acids. The CDR3 DNA sequence: TGTGCCAGCAGTTTTGGTGGCGGGAGACAGGAGACCCAGTACTTC. Translation: CASSFGGGRQETQYF.

This clonotype was observed a single time. The chain has TRBV11-2 and TRBJ2-1; TRBD2 matches 11 bases. Germline lookup yields CDR1 SGHAT and CDR2 FQNNGV. The CDR3 is 18 residues long. V gave up 1 base and J gave up 0 bases; unmatched junction bases: 5. The CDR3 region has the DNA TGTGCCAGCAGCTTAGGACTAGCGGGATTGGGCTCCTACAATGAGCAGTTCTTC. Its translation is CASSLGLAGLGSYNEQFF.

At least ten counts were recorded for this clonotype. The chain combines TRBV6-2 or TRBV6-3 with TRBJ2-1; 8 bases align to TRBD2. CDR3 length: 16 residues. Germline V lookup: CDR1 MNHEY, CDR2 SVGEGT. V shed 7 bases, J shed 3 bases, and the junction held 11 bases outside the gene matches. This CDR3 is CASTHRTSRFYNEQFF. CDR3 coding DNA: TGTGCCAGCACTCACCGGACTAGCCGATTCTACAATGAGCAGTTCTTC.

This clonotype was observed at least ten times. This chain uses TRBV7-2 with TRBJ2-7; D could derive from TRBD1 or TRBD2 (5 bases each). The germline V and J ends were trimmed by 2 bases and 2 bases, with 13 bases remaining between them. Germline V gene data show CDR1 as SGHTA and CDR2 as FQGNSA. The CDR3 runs 15 residues. This CDR3 is CASSLLGTTTYEQYF. The DNA of the CDR3 is TGTGCCAGCAGCTTACTTGGGACGACAACCTACGAGCAGTACTTC.

This clonotype came up many times. V and J are TRBV6-1 and TRBJ2-1, with TRBD2 identical over 8 bases. CDR1 is MNHNS and CDR2 is SASEGT in the germline V gene. J was trimmed by 8 bases and V by 6 bases; bases with no gene match: 3. This CDR3 has 12 amino acids. CDR3 sequence: CASSGRGYEQFF. As DNA, the CDR3 is TGTGCCAGCAGCGGGAGGGGTTATGAGCAGTTCTTC.

To note about this clonotype: This may come from a read error, since a much larger clone is one base off. The chain carries TRBV27 and TRBJ1-4, with a tentative D call TRBD1 (5 bases). Trimming removed 6 bases from V and 0 bases from J, with 14 bases in between. The CDR3 runs 16 residues. Germline V gene data show CDR1 as MNHEY and CDR2 as SMNVEV (reference sequence). CDR3 amino acids: CASRYRTSATNEKLFF. The CDR3 DNA sequence: TGTGCCAGCAGGTACAGGACGTCTGCAACTAATGAAAAACTGTTTTTT.

This clonotype has at least ten counts. The chain has TRBV20-1 and TRBJ2-3; 11 bases align to TRBD1. The J segment lost 1 base and the V segment lost 3 bases, leaving 3 bases of the junction unmatched. This CDR3 region has 15 residues. Germline V gives CDR1 DFQATT, CDR2 SNEGSKA (reference sequence). CDR3 coding DNA: TGCAGTGCTAGGGACAGGGGGCAGGGCACAGATACGCAGTATTTT. Residues: CSARDRGQGTDTQYF.

As DNA, the CDR3 is TGTGCCACCTCCCCCGGACTAGGGTACAATGAGCAGTTCTTC. Translation: CATSPGLGYNEQFF. The chain recombines TRBV24-1 with TRBJ2-1; 7 bases match TRBD2. The J segment lost 4 bases and the V segment lost 9 bases, leaving 8 bases of the junction unmatched. Looked up from germline, CDR1 is KGHDR and CDR2 is SFDVKD. The CDR3 is made up of 14 amino acids.

In its sample, this clonotype was seen many times. This chain uses TRBV6-6 with TRBJ1-1; possibly TRBD1 for D (5 bases). Germline loops: CDR1 MNHNY, CDR2 SVGAGI (reference sequence). The CDR3 covers 12 residues. Trimming cost V 2 bases and J 14 bases, with 15 bases left between them. The CDR3 spells CASSYDGDVRFF. CDR3 DNA: TGTGCCAGCAGTTACGATGGGGACGTAAGGTTCTTT.

This chain links TRBV10-3 with TRBJ1-2; no firm D call. V lost 0 bases and J 8 bases, leaving 4 bases between the germline ends. CDR1 is ENHRY and CDR2 is SYGVKD in the germline V gene. The CDR3 contains 11 residues. The CDR3 loop reads CAISESTGYTF. The CDR3 nucleotides read TGTGCCATCAGTGAGTCTACCGGCTACACCTTC.